The 17 T cell receptor beta chains listed next were all sequenced from one sample in a study of OX40 agonist ivuxolimab in advanced cancers. The protocol was immunoSEQ multiplex PCR, while the TCRdb copy is restricted to in-frame clones and leaves out a portion. The sample lists about 110,000 clones, over 85% occurring once. Sequenced here: CD4+ or CD8+ T cells sorted from blood, sampled in a trial of the OX40 agonist ivuxolimab. The receptor set was obtained from an adult with an advanced solid tumor such as melanoma, head and neck, liver or kidney cancer.

The chain links TRBV11-2 to TRBJ2-7; TRBD2 agrees at 10 bases. Looked up from germline, CDR1 is SGHAT and CDR2 is FQNNGV. J was trimmed by 2 bases and V by 1 base; bases with no gene match: 2. CDR3 length: 15 residues. The CDR3 DNA sequence: TGTGCCAGCAGCTTAGGGACTAGCGGCACCTACGAGCAGTACTTC. Its translation is CASSLGTSGTYEQYF.

The V gene is TRBV7-2, the J gene TRBJ2-2; 8 bases match TRBD1. The CDR3 consists of 18 residues. The V segment lost 3 bases and the J segment 5 bases; nucleotides outside the gene matches: 14. Germline CDR1 reads SGHTA; CDR2 reads FQGNSA. The CDR3 bases are TGTGCCAGCAGCTTCGACTCGTACGGGACAGGAAGGACCGGGGAGCTGTTTTTT. Residues: CASSFDSYGTGRTGELFF.

This sequence joins TRBV7-9 and TRBJ1-1; 7 nucleotides match TRBD1. Germline V gives CDR1 SEHNR, CDR2 FQNEAQ (reference sequence). J was trimmed by 0 bases and V by 2 bases; bases with no gene match: 3. The CDR3 consists of 15 residues. The CDR3 spells CASSLMGQLNTEAFF. CDR3 nucleotides: TGTGCCAGCAGCTTAATGGGACAGCTGAACACTGAAGCTTTCTTT.

This clone was seen a single time. The chain has TRBV25-1 and TRBJ1-2; D ambiguous. Germline V CDR1 and CDR2: MGHDK, SYGVNS. The CDR3 contains 15 residues. V lost 1 base and J lost 6, with 15 bases in between. In DNA form, the CDR3 reads TGTGCCAGCAGTGAATTTCTGCGGCCTATGGATGGCTACACCTTC. Translation gives CASSEFLRPMDGYTF.

This sequence joins TRBV10-2 and TRBJ1-5, with TRBD1 identical over 8 bases. V lost 5 bases and J lost 4; bases outside the gene matches: 7. Germline CDR1 WSHSY, CDR2 SAAADI. The length of the CDR3 is 15 residues. The DNA for the CDR3 is TGCGCCAGCAGTTCCCAGGGGGCGCGGAATCAGCCCCAGCATTTT. Its protein is CASSSQGARNQPQHF.

The chain joins TRBV18 to TRBJ2-5, with a weak D call TRBD1 (6 bases). Deletions cut 3 bases from V and 3 bases from J, with 14 bases between. This CDR3 has 15 amino acids. Germline V lookup: CDR1 KGHSH, CDR2 LQKENI. The CDR3 DNA follows: TGTGCCAGCTCACCTCTACAGGGACGGAAAGAGACCCAGTACTTC. Residues: CASSPLQGRKETQYF.

This chain links TRBV2 with TRBJ1-2, with 7 bases lining up with TRBD1. V lost 3 bases to trimming and J lost 8 bases; unmatched junction nucleotides: 9. Germline CDR1 SNHLY, CDR2 FYNNEI. The CDR3 is 14 residues long. This CDR3 reads CASSDRQGSKGYTF. The CDR3 DNA reads TGTGCCAGCAGTGACCGACAGGGAAGTAAAGGCTACACCTTC.

This clone was recorded a few times. The chain carries TRBV27 and TRBJ2-6; the D is unclear. V lost 6 bases and J lost 2, with 14 bases in between. Germline V gene data show CDR1 as MNHEY and CDR2 as SMNVEV (reference sequence). This CDR3 contains 16 residues. The CDR3 sequence: CASRPIRPTGANVLTF. CDR3 coding DNA: TGTGCCAGCAGGCCCATTCGTCCCACTGGGGCCAACGTCCTGACTTTC.

The chain uses TRBV29-1 and TRBJ1-1; D remains ambiguous. This CDR3 contains 12 residues. The V end lost 4 bases, the J end lost 2 bases, and 8 bases lay between the germline ends. The V gene's germline CDR1 is SQVTM and CDR2 ANQGSEA. The CDR3 region has the DNA TGCAGCGTTGGCGGGTTTAACACTGAAGCTTTCTTT. Translated, it gives CSVGGFNTEAFF.

Points on this clone: One end of the junction varies from germline; a read error may be responsible. The chain joins TRBV5-1 to TRBJ1-2, with D perhaps matching TRBD1 (5 bases). Germline V CDR1 and CDR2: SGHRS, YFSETQ. This CDR3 region has 16 residues. CDR3 DNA: TGCGCCAGCAGTTCTCAGGGTGGGGATCTTAACAATGGCTACACCTTC. This codes for CASSSQGGDLNNGYTF. Based on the CDR3 plus reference TRBV5-1 and TRBJ1-2, the full variable domain is KAGVTQTPRYLIKTRGQQVTLSCSPISGHRSVSWYQQTPGQGLQFLFEYFSETQRNKGNFPGRFSGRQFSNSRSEMNVSTLELGDSALYLCASSSQGGDLNNGYTFGSGTRLTVV.

V gene TRBV28 combines with J gene TRBJ1-5; D is unclear. V shed 6 bases and J shed 10 bases, with 16 bases lying between them. Germline CDR1 reads MDHEN; CDR2 reads SYDVKM. There are 13 residues in the CDR3. In DNA form, the CDR3 reads TGTGCCAGCAGAGGAGGGCTTGTTGGTCCCCAGCATTTT. As protein: CASRGGLVGPQHF.

This sequence joins TRBV5-4 and TRBJ2-3; 10 bases are shared with TRBD2. V was pared by 7 bases and J by 0 bases, with 2 bases of the junction left unmatched. The CDR3 contains 14 residues. CDR1 and CDR2 (germline): SGHNT, YYREEE (reference sequence). CDR3 residues: CASERGGSTDTQYF. CDR3 bases: TGTGCCAGCGAGCGGGGGGGTAGCACAGATACGCAGTATTTT.

The chain uses TRBV5-6 and TRBJ2-2; 9 nucleotides agree with TRBD1. Trimming cost V 3 bases and J 3 bases; bases outside gene matches: 6. Germline V gene lookup returns CDR1 SGHDT and CDR2 YYEEEE. CDR3 length: 16 residues. CDR3 residues: CASSSLGTGYTGELFF. The CDR3 DNA sequence: TGTGCCAGCAGCTCCTTGGGGACAGGGTACACCGGGGAGCTGTTTTTT.

The V and J genes are TRBV7-3 and TRBJ2-5, with 8 bases matching TRBD1. V lost 5 bases and J lost 5; bases outside the gene matches: 4. CDR1 SGHTA and CDR2 FQGTGA come from the germline V gene. This CDR3 is built from 13 residues. The CDR3 nucleotides read TGTGCCAGCAGCACGGACAGGGCGGAGACCCAGTACTTC. It translates to CASSTDRAETQYF. Full variable domain (remainder filled in from reference TRBV7-3 and TRBJ2-5): GAGVSQTPSNKVTEKGKYVELRCDPISGHTALYWYRQSLGQGPEFLIYFQGTGAADDSGLPNDRFFAVRPEGSVSTLKIQRTERGDSAVYLCASSTDRAETQYFGPGTRLLVL.

The rearrangement joins TRBV27 to TRBJ2-2; D may correspond to TRBD1 or TRBD2 (6 bases each). Germline CDR1 MNHEY, CDR2 SMNVEV (reference sequence). CDR3 length: 16 amino acids. V shed 6 bases and J shed 1 base, with 15 bases lying between them. CDR3 amino acids: CASRRGTIENTGELFF. The CDR3 DNA follows: TGTGCCAGCAGGCGCGGGACAATCGAGAACACCGGGGAGCTGTTTTTT.

V and J are TRBV5-4 and TRBJ2-3, with 8 positions matching TRBD2. The germline CDR1 and CDR2 sequences are SGHNT and YYREEE (reference sequence). The CDR3 has 15 residues. The V segment lost 1 base and the J segment 4 bases; nucleotides outside the gene matches: 5. In DNA form, the CDR3 reads TGTGCCAGCAGCTTGATGCTAGCGGGCTCAGATACGCAGTATTTT. The encoded protein is CASSLMLAGSDTQYF.

V usage is TRBV11-2 and J usage is TRBJ2-7; D may be TRBD2 (5 bases). CDR3 size: 14 residues. The V end was cut by 7 bases, the J end by 3 bases, with 16 bases between. In germline, CDR1 is SGHAT, CDR2 FQNNGV. Here the CDR3 DNA reads TGTGCCAGCACCCTGGGGAGCATAGACTACGAGCAGTACTTC. This codes for CASTLGSIDYEQYF.